The rows below give T cell receptor beta chains drawn from one sample of a study of shared clonotypes between healthy human individuals. Measured with immunoSEQ multiplex PCR; TCRdb has only the in-frame clones, and not every one. The profile shows about 1.4 million clones, roughly 97% of them singletons. The sample consisted of naive CD4+ T cells sorted from blood. The receptors stem from a man aged 25 to 40 in good health. Both conserved end residues are part of each CDR3. The D gene is left open where the match is weak. A clone size is listed for some rows: how often the clone was seen (once, few, many), or a class if it is expanded.

D,J,size,V,DNA,CDR3
.,TRBJ2-5,.,TRBV18,TGTGCCAGCTCACCCAGGGTCCCCCTTCCACAAGAGACCCAGTACTTC,CASSPRVPLPQETQYF
.,TRBJ1-3,.,TRBV29-1,TGCAGCGTTGTGGCAAACACTGGAAACACCATATATTTT,CSVVANTGNTIYF
.,TRBJ1-1,.,TRBV6-5,TGTGCCAGCAAAAGAGAGAACACTGAAGCTTTCTTT,CASKRENTEAFF
.,TRBJ1-5,.,TRBV7-9,TGTGCCAGCACCCGTTTGAGCAATCAGCCCCAGCATTTT,CASTRLSNQPQHF
.,TRBJ2-3,.,TRBV7-2,TGTGCCAGCAGCCCCCCGGGAGATACGCAGTATTTT,CASSPPGDTQYF
TRBD2,TRBJ2-1,.,TRBV14,TGTGCCAGCACCCCTGGGACTAGCGTCTACAATGAGCAGTTCTTC,CASTPGTSVYNEQFF
TRBD2,TRBJ2-3,once,TRBV28,TGTGCCAGCAGTTCCGGGACTAGCGGGAGTCGACGAACAGATACGCAGTATTTT,CASSSGTSGSRRTDTQYF
TRBD2,TRBJ2-3,.,TRBV7-8,TGTGCCAGCAGCCTCGGGACTAGCGGGAGGTACGGCACAGATACGCAGTATTTT,CASSLGTSGRYGTDTQYF
TRBD1,TRBJ1-2,.,TRBV2,TGTGCCAGCAGTCCTACAGGGGGGATCAACTATGGCTACACCTTC,CASSPTGGINYGYTF
TRBD1,TRBJ1-3,.,TRBV30,TGTGCCTGGACCCGGACAGGCAGCTCTGGAAACACCATATATTTT,CAWTRTGSSGNTIYF
TRBD1,TRBJ2-7,.,TRBV6-1,TGTGCCAGCATTCGGACAGGGCGCTCCTACGAGCAGTACTTC,CASIRTGRSYEQYF
TRBD2,TRBJ2-1,.,TRBV7-6,TGTGCCAGCGGCCTGGGCAGCGGGAGGGGCAATGAGCAGTTCTTC,CASGLGSGRGNEQFF
.,TRBJ2-7,.,TRBV5-3,TGTGCCAGAAGCTGGCATCCCATGGGCTCACCGAGTGAGCAGTACTTC,CARSWHPMGSPSEQYF
.,TRBJ2-2,.,TRBV27,TGTGCCAGCAGTTTAACCAGGAACACCGGGGAGCTGTTTTTT,CASSLTRNTGELFF
TRBD1,TRBJ2-5,.,TRBV5-6,TGTGCCAGCAGCTTGAGGGACAGGGGGCATCGAGAGACCCAGTACTTC,CASSLRDRGHRETQYF
.,TRBJ2-7,.,TRBV5-1,TGCGCCAGCGGTCGGGTAGCTTCTGCCTACGAGCAGTACTTC,CASGRVASAYEQYF
.,TRBJ2-2,.,TRBV11-2,TGTGCCAGCAGCCAAATTCTAACGAACACCGGGGAGCTGTTTTTT,CASSQILTNTGELFF
.,TRBJ2-2,.,TRBV27,TGTGCCAGCCGATGGGGGGTGAACACCGGGGAGCTGTTTTTT,CASRWGVNTGELFF
TRBD1,TRBJ2-1,.,TRBV19,TGTGCCAGTAGTAATCGGGGACAGCCGGTGGAGTTCTTC,CASSNRGQPVEFF
TRBD2,TRBJ2-3,once,TRBV5-1,TGCGCCAGCAGCTCGGGTCCTAGCGGGACAAATACGCAGTATTTT,CASSSGPSGTNTQYF
TRBD2,TRBJ2-7,.,TRBV19,TGTGCCAGTAGTATAGGACTAGCGGGAGTTTTTGAGCAGTACTTC,CASSIGLAGVFEQYF
TRBD1,TRBJ2-1,once,TRBV5-1,TGCGCCAGCAGCTTGGGGACAGGTGCCTACAATGAGCAGTTCTTC,CASSLGTGAYNEQFF
.,TRBJ2-7,.,TRBV5-4,TGTGCCAGCAGCTTGGGCCCGTCCCCCTACGAGCAGTACTTC,CASSLGPSPYEQYF
.,TRBJ2-7,.,TRBV28,TGTGCCAGCAGTTTTAGCGGAGGCGCCTACGAGCAGTACTTC,CASSFSGGAYEQYF
TRBD1,TRBJ2-3,.,TRBV28,TGTGCCAGCAGTCCCTGGACAGGGCAAGGCACAGATACGCAGTATTTT,CASSPWTGQGTDTQYF
.,TRBJ2-3,.,TRBV18,TGTGCCAGCTCACCACCAGCTCCCGATGCTAGGACAGATACGCAGTATTTT,CASSPPAPDARTDTQYF
.,TRBJ2-7,.,TRBV5-6,TGTGCCAGCAGCGACGGAAGGCACCGGGAAAACTTTTTC,CASSDGRHRENFF
.,TRBJ2-1,.,TRBV9,TGTGCCAGCAGCGTCACGTACAATGAGCAGTTCTTC,CASSVTYNEQFF
.,TRBJ2-3,.,TRBV4-2,TGTGCCAGCAGCCAAGTTTCCACCACAGATACGCAGTATTTT,CASSQVSTTDTQYF
.,TRBJ1-2,.,TRBV9,TGTGCCAGCAGCGTAGGGCCAGGAGCAAGCTATGGCTACACCTTC,CASSVGPGASYGYTF
TRBD2,TRBJ2-5,.,TRBV6-6,TGTGCCAGCAGGGCTAGCGGGAGCTCGGAGACCCAGTACTTC,CASRASGSSETQYF
.,TRBJ2-3,.,TRBV2,TGTGCCAGCAGTGAGGACAGACCAGATACGCAGTATTTT,CASSEDRPDTQYF
.,TRBJ1-5,once,TRBV4-1,TGCGCCAGCAGCCTTAGGGGTAATCAGCCCCAGCATTTT,CASSLRGNQPQHF
TRBD2,TRBJ2-1,.,TRBV7-9,TGTGCCAGCAGCTTAGCGCTAGGACTAGCGGGAGTCGATGAGCAGTTCTTC,CASSLALGLAGVDEQFF
.,TRBJ2-7,once,TRBV29-1,TGCAGCGTTGGGGCCAGGCCTTACGAGCAGTACTTC,CSVGARPYEQYF
.,TRBJ2-3,.,TRBV29-1,TGCAGCGTTGAAGGGTGGAGAGATACGCAGTATTTT,CSVEGWRDTQYF
.,TRBJ2-7,.,TRBV7-2,TGTGCCAGCAGCGCTATAGCGGTCTCCTACGAGCAGTACTTC,CASSAIAVSYEQYF